This entry lists 32 T cell receptor beta chains sequenced from one sample in a study of OX40 agonist ivuxolimab in advanced cancers. Generated by immunoSEQ multiplex PCR, the TCRdb table keeps only in-frame clones and is missing some. The sample has around 110,000 clones; around 93% are singletons. The input for sequencing was CD4+ or CD8+ T cells sorted from blood, taken in a trial of the OX40 agonist ivuxolimab. Source of these receptors: an adult with an advanced solid tumor such as melanoma, head and neck, liver or kidney cancer.

The chain couples TRBV29-1 to TRBJ1-1, with 8 positions matching TRBD1. Trimming cost V 7 bases and J 0 bases; bases outside gene matches: 16. Germline CDR1 is SQVTM and CDR2 is ANQGSEA. This CDR3 has 17 residues. The CDR3 sequence: CSGNRGGISSMNTEAFF. The CDR3, as DNA: TGCAGCGGGAACAGGGGGGGAATATCCTCAATGAACACTGAAGCTTTCTTT.

V gene TRBV7-9 combines with J gene TRBJ1-3, with D perhaps matching TRBD1 (6 bases). Trimming removed 5 bases at V and 1 base at J, with 18 bases between. Per germline, CDR1 SEHNR and CDR2 FQNEAQ (reference sequence). The CDR3 sequence is 17 residues long. The CDR3 protein is CASSPPGRGMSGNTIYF. The CDR3 nucleotides read TGTGCCAGCAGCCCCCCAGGCAGGGGTATGTCTGGAAACACCATATATTTT.

CDR3 loop: CARSFYGASNQPQHF. In DNA, the CDR3 is TGTGCCAGAAGCTTTTACGGGGCTAGCAATCAGCCCCAGCATTTT. The chain links TRBV5-3 to TRBJ1-5; D may be TRBD1 (5 bases). TRBV5-3 has ORF status, its function being uncertain. V lost 2 bases and J lost 0, with 9 bases in between. CDR3 length: 15 amino acids.

This rearrangement joins TRBV6-1 to TRBJ1-1; D ambiguous. The CDR3 covers 12 residues. V lost 1 base to trimming and J lost 8 bases, with 8 bases between them. Germline-derived CDR1 and CDR2 are MNHNS and SASEGT. CDR3 amino acids: CASSEVWPEAFF. The CDR3 DNA is TGTGCCAGCAGTGAAGTTTGGCCCGAAGCTTTCTTT.

The chain links TRBV5-4 to TRBJ2-7, with a weak D call TRBD2 (6 bases). The V gene's germline CDR1 is SGHNT and CDR2 YYREEE (reference sequence). Trimming took off 4 bases at V and 5 bases at J, with 16 bases between the two ends. This CDR3 region has 14 residues. The CDR3 region has the DNA TGTGCCAGCAGCCCCGCTGGGGGGATGAACGAGCAGTACTTC. Translated, it gives CASSPAGGMNEQYF.

This chain uses TRBV6-4 with TRBJ2-3, with D possibly matching TRBD1 (5 bases). CDR3 length: 14 amino acids. Trimming took 5 bases from V and 0 from J, leaving 9 bases between them. Germline values: CDR1 MRHNA, CDR2 SNTAGT. CDR3 sequence: CASSIGASTDTQYF. CDR3 sequence (DNA): TGTGCCAGCAGTATAGGGGCCAGCACAGATACGCAGTATTTT.

The CDR3 here is CASSPRDRSSYEQYF. In DNA form, the CDR3 reads TGTGCCAGCAGCCCCAGGGACAGGAGCTCCTACGAGCAGTACTTC. The chain employs TRBV6-5 and TRBJ2-7; 8 positions match TRBD1. CDR3 length: 15 amino acids. V was pared by 6 bases and J by 0 bases, with 7 bases of the junction left unmatched. Germline V lookup: CDR1 MNHEY, CDR2 SVGAGI.

This chain links TRBV18 with TRBJ2-3; TRBD2 agrees at 8 bases. Trimming cost V 3 bases and J 6 bases; bases outside gene matches: 8. Germline CDR1 reads KGHSH; CDR2 reads LQKENI. The CDR3 sequence is 15 residues long. The CDR3 protein is CASSPGPAGEDTQYF. The CDR3 nucleotides are TGTGCCAGCTCACCGGGTCCAGCGGGAGAGGATACGCAGTATTTT.

The CDR3 loop reads CASSKGRGRRNTIYF. For the CDR3, the DNA is TGTGCCAGCAGCAAGGGCAGGGGACGGAGAAACACCATATATTTT. The chain employs TRBV21-1 and TRBJ1-3; no check of the table's D call, TRBD1, against the DNA was made. TRBV21-1 constitutes a pseudogene. The CDR3 spans 15 residues.

The rearrangement uses TRBV2 and TRBJ1-1; 7 positions match TRBD1. The CDR3 runs 16 residues. Per germline, CDR1 SNHLY and CDR2 FYNNEI. J gave up 0 bases and V 3 bases, and 7 bases lay outside the gene matches. The CDR3 spells CASSEATGAMNTEAFF. The CDR3 DNA sequence: TGTGCCAGCAGTGAGGCCACAGGGGCGATGAACACTGAAGCTTTCTTT.

This sequence joins TRBV7-9 and TRBJ2-7; weak D call: TRBD2 (5 bases). This CDR3 spans 17 amino acids. V was pared by 4 bases and J by 0 bases, with 19 bases between. Germline V gives CDR1 SEHNR, CDR2 FQNEAQ (reference sequence). The CDR3 DNA reads TGTGCCAGCAGCTCCTGGACTCTCGCGCAACTCTCCTACGAGCAGTACTTC. Protein product: CASSSWTLAQLSYEQYF. Full variable domain (remainder filled in from reference TRBV7-9 and TRBJ2-7): DTGVSQNPRHKITKRGQNVTFRCDPISEHNRLYWYRQTLGQGPEFLTYFQNEAQLEKSRLLSDRFSAERPKGSFSTLEIQRTEQGDSAMYLCASSSWTLAQLSYEQYFGPGTRLTVT.

This chain uses TRBV2 with TRBJ2-3; perhaps TRBD2 as D (6 bases). The CDR3 totals 15 residues. The V end lost 1 base, the J end lost 0 bases, and 8 bases lay between the germline ends. Per the germline V gene, CDR1 is SNHLY and CDR2 is FYNNEI. CDR3 protein: CASSEGGASTDTQYF. The CDR3 DNA sequence: TGTGCCAGCAGTGAAGGCGGGGCCAGCACAGATACGCAGTATTTT.

The chain uses TRBV11-3 and TRBJ2-1; no definite D call. The CDR3 runs 12 residues. In germline, CDR1 is SGHNT, CDR2 YENEEA. Deletions cut 5 bases from V and 2 bases from J, with 4 bases between. CDR3 region: CASSRTYNEQFF. The CDR3 DNA reads as TGTGCCAGCAGCCGGACCTACAATGAGCAGTTCTTC.

This chain connects TRBV9 to TRBJ2-1; 7 positions match TRBD2. Germline trimming cut 1 base from V and 4 bases from J; bases unmatched to any gene: 20. The germline V gene has CDR1 SGDLS and CDR2 YYNGEE. The CDR3 sequence is 20 residues long. CDR3 nucleotide sequence: TGTGCCAGCAGCGTATTGGCGGGAGAAGCGAGGAAGGCGAGATACAATGAGCAGTTCTTC. This encodes CASSVLAGEARKARYNEQFF.

The sample holds one count of this clone. The rearrangement joins TRBV9 to TRBJ1-1; 10 bases map to TRBD1. CDR3 length: 19 amino acids. V lost 0 bases, J lost 0 bases, and 11 bases stayed unmatched. The germline gives CDR1 SGDLS, CDR2 YYNGEE. In DNA form, the CDR3 reads TGTGCCAGCAGCGTAGCCGTTGACGGGACAGGGGCTATGAACACTGAAGCTTTCTTT. Translated: CASSVAVDGTGAMNTEAFF.

The chain couples TRBV11-3 to TRBJ2-7, with 9 bases lining up with TRBD1. Germline V gives CDR1 SGHNT, CDR2 YENEEA. V lost 3 bases and J lost 1; bases outside the gene matches: 10. The CDR3 spans 17 residues. CDR3 residues: CASSFPSRDRASYEQYF. CDR3 bases: TGTGCCAGCAGCTTCCCCTCCCGGGACAGGGCATCCTACGAGCAGTACTTC.

V gene TRBV5-4 combines with J gene TRBJ2-1; TRBD1 matches at 7 bases. Trimming removed 3 bases from V and 9 bases from J; junction bases left unmatched: 12. The CDR3 runs to 15 residues. Germline loops: CDR1 SGHNT, CDR2 YYREEE (reference sequence). CDR3 coding DNA: TGTGCCAGCAGCTCTGAGACAGGGATATCGATTGAGCAGTTCTTC. Translation: CASSSETGISIEQFF.

The gene calls are TRBV5-1 and TRBJ1-1; D gene unclear. There are 13 residues in the CDR3. V shed 4 bases and J shed 0 bases, with 7 bases lying between them. CDR1 and CDR2 from the germline V gene are SGHRS and YFSETQ. CDR3 sequence (DNA): TGCGCCAGCAGCCGCCGGGTGAACACTGAAGCTTTCTTT. This sequence encodes CASSRRVNTEAFF.

This clone appeared once. The rearrangement links TRBV6-6 to TRBJ1-1; 7 bases match TRBD1. The germline gives CDR1 MNHNY, CDR2 SVGAGI (reference sequence). The CDR3 consists of 14 residues. Trimming at V came to 6 bases and at J to 0 bases, leaving 4 bases not matched to a gene. The CDR3 nucleotides are TGTGCCAGCAGGCCCAGGGGGATGAACACTGAAGCTTTCTTT. It translates to CASRPRGMNTEAFF.

This chain links TRBV5-4 with TRBJ2-7; D possibly corresponds to TRBD2 (6 bases). Trimming left V 0 bases short and J 4 bases short, with 11 bases between. CDR1 is SGHNT, CDR2 YYREEE, per germline (reference sequence). The CDR3 runs 14 residues. CDR3 sequence: CASSLAGGVYEQYF. CDR3 bases: TGTGCCAGCAGCTTGGCGGGCGGGGTTTACGAGCAGTACTTC.

This chain links TRBV19 with TRBJ1-1; perhaps TRBD1 as D (6 bases). The CDR3 consists of 16 residues. The V and J ends lost 5 bases and 1 base respectively, with 17 bases between them. Germline CDR1 reads LNHDA; CDR2 reads SQIVND (reference sequence). CDR3: CASSLLWTVPNTEAFF. The CDR3 DNA reads as TGTGCCAGTAGTCTTCTTTGGACAGTCCCGAACACTGAAGCTTTCTTT.

V usage is TRBV21-1 and J usage is TRBJ1-1; the table gives TRBD1 as D, unverified against the DNA. TRBV21-1 is a recognized pseudogene. This CDR3 region has 16 residues. This CDR3 is CAHKREGAQRNTEAFF. The CDR3 DNA follows: TGTGCCCACAAAAGAGAGGGGGCGCAAAGGAATACTGAAGCTTTCTTT.

The chain employs TRBV7-9 and TRBJ1-6; D is unclear. The length of the CDR3 is 17 residues. Germline V gene data show CDR1 as SEHNR and CDR2 as FQNEAQ (reference sequence). V lost 6 bases and J 0 bases, leaving 15 bases between the germline ends. For the CDR3, the DNA is TGTGCCAGCAGGGGTAGGACGCCGAGCTCCTATAATTCACCCCTCCACTTT. Translation gives CASRGRTPSSYNSPLHF.

This clone was observed a single time. The chain links TRBV18 to TRBJ1-5, with D tentatively TRBD1 (6 bases). Between the trimmed V and J ends, which lost 4 bases and 3 bases, there was a span of 13 bases. There are 15 residues in the CDR3. Germline V CDR1 and CDR2: KGHSH, LQKENI. CDR3 region: CASSLGQPPNQPQHF. CDR3 sequence (DNA): TGTGCCAGCTCACTAGGACAGCCCCCCAATCAGCCCCAGCATTTT.

The V gene is TRBV27, the J gene TRBJ1-5; the match to TRBD1 covers 8 bases. The CDR3 is 16 residues long. V lost 6 bases, J lost 0 bases, and 7 bases stayed unmatched. The V gene's germline CDR1 is MNHEY and CDR2 SMNVEV (reference sequence). This CDR3 is CASRPRTGISNQPQHF. The DNA of the CDR3 is TGTGCCAGCAGGCCCCGGACAGGGATTAGCAATCAGCCCCAGCATTTT.

The chain links TRBV5-1 to TRBJ2-1; TRBD1 might be the D (6 bases). Germline V CDR1 and CDR2: SGHRS, YFSETQ. Trimming removed 4 bases at V and 0 bases at J, with 11 bases between. The CDR3 loop spans 15 amino acids. Written as DNA, the CDR3 is TGCGCCAGCAGCCAGGACAGTAACTCCTACAATGAGCAGTTCTTC. The encoded protein is CASSQDSNSYNEQFF.

This chain links TRBV9 with TRBJ2-1, with a possible D match to TRBD1 (6 bases). Germline CDR1 and CDR2: SGDLS and YYNGEE. V lost 5 bases, J lost 8 bases, and 14 bases lay in between. The CDR3 totals 13 residues. The CDR3 loop reads CASRNTGRDEQFF. CDR3 nucleotides: TGTGCCAGCAGGAACACAGGGAGAGATGAGCAGTTCTTC.

CDR3 DNA sequence: TGCGCCAGCAGCGAGACAGGGGGTTACTCCTACGAGCAGTACTTC. Its translation: CASSETGGYSYEQYF. V usage is TRBV5-1 and J usage is TRBJ2-7; 9 bases match TRBD1. Germline values: CDR1 SGHRS, CDR2 YFSETQ. The CDR3 is 15 residues long. J lost 0 bases, V lost 4 bases, and 5 bases had no gene match.

Written as DNA, the CDR3 is TGTGCCTGGAGTGTAGGCGGGAGCACAGATACGCAGTATTTT. Translating gives CAWSVGGSTDTQYF. The V call is TRBV30, the J call TRBJ2-3, with D perhaps matching TRBD2 (5 bases). Deletions cut 0 bases from V and 0 bases from J, with 7 bases between. This CDR3 contains 14 residues. Per the germline V gene, CDR1 is GTSNPN and CDR2 is SVGIG (reference sequence).

This clone was picked up one time. J is TRBJ1-3 and V is TRBV4-3; the match to TRBD1 covers 8 bases. The CDR3 is 17 residues long. Germline assignment: CDR1 LGHNA and CDR2 YSLEER. J gave up 2 bases and V 1 base, and 7 bases lay outside the gene matches. Written as DNA, the CDR3 is TGCGCCAGCAGCCAAGCCTTCAACAGGGGGACTGGAAACACCATATATTTT. It yields the protein CASSQAFNRGTGNTIYF.

The chain joins TRBV7-8 to TRBJ2-7, with D perhaps given as TRBD1 or TRBD2 (5 bases each). The V gene's germline CDR1 is SGHVS and CDR2 FQNEAQ. The CDR3 extends over 15 amino acids. The V gene lost 1 base and the J gene lost 0 bases, with 10 bases spanning the gap. CDR3 amino acids: CASSLEEGFSYEQYF. DNA of the CDR3: TGTGCCAGCAGCTTAGAAGAGGGGTTCTCCTACGAGCAGTACTTC.

The chain uses TRBV7-9 and TRBJ2-7; D possibly uses TRBD1 or TRBD2 (5 bases each). Germline CDR1 is SEHNR and CDR2 is FQNEAQ (reference sequence). Deletions cut 5 bases from V and 7 bases from J, with 18 bases between. The length of the CDR3 is 14 residues. This CDR3 is CASSNGDGRWEQYF. Written as DNA, the CDR3 is TGTGCCAGCAGCAATGGGGACGGACGGTGGGAGCAGTACTTC.